What follows describes a single TCR beta chain. Antigen unknown. Patients chosen for sequencing had CD8+CD57+ cells that had expanded, as shown by flow cytometry. Genomic DNA acted as the template from which TCR beta VDJ combination and CDR3 sequence profiling were carried out. TCRdb analysed the reads with MiXCR anew, one entry per CDR3 protein. The table lists approximately 100,000 distinct CDR3 sequences, about 67% of them singletons. The data derive from a study of CD8+CD57+ T cells in acquired aplastic anemia. Findings and caveats of the study: Patient and control CD8+ Simpson's diversity was not significantly different.

This receptor was identified in a human donor with aplastic anemia. What was sequenced was sorted CD4+, CD8+, or CD8+CD57+ T cells (not recorded which) from PBMCs.

The CDR3 spells CASSDRDYEQYF. The DNA of the CDR3 is TGTGCCAGCAGTGACAGGGATTACGAGCAGTACTTC. The genes are TRBV2 and TRBJ2-7; tentatively, D is TRBD1 (5 bases). V lost 3 bases, J lost 4 bases, and 7 bases lay in between. CDR3 length: 12 residues. Germline values: CDR1 SNHLY, CDR2 FYNNEI.